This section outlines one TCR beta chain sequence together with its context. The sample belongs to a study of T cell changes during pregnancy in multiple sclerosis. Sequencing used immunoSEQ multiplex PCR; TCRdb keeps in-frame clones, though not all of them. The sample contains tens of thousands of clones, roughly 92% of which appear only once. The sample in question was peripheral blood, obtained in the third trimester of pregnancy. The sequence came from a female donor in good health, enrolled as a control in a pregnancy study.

DNA of the CDR3: TGCAGCGTTGGGGTGCCAGGTGGGAACTATGGCTACACCTTC. Its protein is CSVGVPGGNYGYTF. The V call is TRBV29-1, the J call TRBJ1-2; D is unclear. Trimming removed 4 bases at V and 2 bases at J, with 14 bases between. The CDR3 totals 14 residues. CDR1 is SQVTM and CDR2 is ANQGSEA in the germline V gene.